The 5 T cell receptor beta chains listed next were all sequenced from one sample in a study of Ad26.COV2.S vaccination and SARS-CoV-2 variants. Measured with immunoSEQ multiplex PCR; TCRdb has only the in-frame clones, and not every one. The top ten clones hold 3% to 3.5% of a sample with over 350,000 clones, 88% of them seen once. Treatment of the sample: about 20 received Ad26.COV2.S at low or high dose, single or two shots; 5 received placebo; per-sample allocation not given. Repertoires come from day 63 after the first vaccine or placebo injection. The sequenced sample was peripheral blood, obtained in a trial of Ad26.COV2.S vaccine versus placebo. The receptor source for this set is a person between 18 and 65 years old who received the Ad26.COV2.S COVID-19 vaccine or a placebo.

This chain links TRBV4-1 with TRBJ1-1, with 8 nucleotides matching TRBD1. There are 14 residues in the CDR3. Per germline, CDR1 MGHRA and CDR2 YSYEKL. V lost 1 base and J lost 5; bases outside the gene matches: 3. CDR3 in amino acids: CASSQGTGRTEAFF. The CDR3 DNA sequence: TGCGCCAGCAGCCAAGGGACAGGGCGGACTGAAGCTTTCTTT.

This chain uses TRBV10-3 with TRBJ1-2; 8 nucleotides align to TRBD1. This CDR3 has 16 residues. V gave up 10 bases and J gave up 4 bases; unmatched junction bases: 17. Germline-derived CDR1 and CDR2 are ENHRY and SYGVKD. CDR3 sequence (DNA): TGTGCCACTTGGACGTTCAACAGGGGGGAAGCCTATGGCTACACCTTC. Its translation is CATWTFNRGEAYGYTF.

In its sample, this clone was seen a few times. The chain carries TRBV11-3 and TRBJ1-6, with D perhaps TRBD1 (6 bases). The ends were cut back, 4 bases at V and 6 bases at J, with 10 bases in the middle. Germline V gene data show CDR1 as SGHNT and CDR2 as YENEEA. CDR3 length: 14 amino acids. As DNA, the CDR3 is TGTGCCAGCAGCTCGGGACACCCTAATTCACCCCTCCACTTT. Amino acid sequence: CASSSGHPNSPLHF. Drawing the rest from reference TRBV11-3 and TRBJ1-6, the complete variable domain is EAGVVQSPRYKIIEKKQPVAFWCNPISGHNTLYWYLQNLGQGPELLIRYENEEAVDDSQLPKDRFSAERLKGVDSTLKIQPAELGDSAVYLCASSSGHPNSPLHFGNGTRLTVT.

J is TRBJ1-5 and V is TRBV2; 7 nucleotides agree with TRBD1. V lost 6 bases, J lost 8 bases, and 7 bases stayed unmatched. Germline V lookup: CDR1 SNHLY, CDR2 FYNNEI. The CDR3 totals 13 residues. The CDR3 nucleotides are TGTGCCAGCAGGGGGACAGTGGTTGAGCCCCAGCATTTT. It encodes CASRGTVVEPQHF.

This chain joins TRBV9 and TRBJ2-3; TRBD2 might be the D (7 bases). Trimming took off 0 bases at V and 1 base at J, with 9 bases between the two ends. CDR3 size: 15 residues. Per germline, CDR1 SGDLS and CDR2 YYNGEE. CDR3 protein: CASSVGGGRTDTQYF. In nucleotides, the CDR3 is TGTGCCAGCAGCGTAGGCGGGGGCCGCACAGATACGCAGTATTTT.